These T cell receptor beta chains were read from a single sample in a study of blood T cell repertoires in COVID-19. Produced via immunoSEQ multiplex PCR; TCRdb's table is partial and in-frame only. Among about 210,000 clones, approximately 85% were seen once, and the ten largest hold 5% to 7%. Sequenced sample: PBMCs or T cells enriched from blood (not recorded which). The source is a man aged 35-49 years with acute COVID-19. Each CDR3 is given with its conserved first and last residue. The D gene is left open where the match is weak. A clone size is listed for some rows: how often the clone was seen (once, few, many), or a class if it is expanded.

CASIRTGISYEQYF,TGTGCCAGCATCCGGACAGGGATATCCTACGAGCAGTACTTC,TRBD1,TRBV2,few,TRBJ2-7,14
CASMGNERGITDTQYF,TGTGCCAGCATGGGGAACGAGCGAGGGATCACAGATACGCAGTATTTT,NA,TRBV28,NA,TRBJ2-3,16
CASSDGTSEAFF,TGTGCCAGCAGTGATGGGACATCTGAAGCTTTCTTT,NA,TRBV2,NA,TRBJ1-1,12
CSASKSGRAGREQYF,TGCAGTGCTAGTAAAAGCGGGAGGGCCGGTCGCGAGCAGTACTTC,TRBD2,TRBV20-1,once,TRBJ2-7,15
CSARGLSQQYF,TGCAGTGCTAGAGGTCTCTCTCAGCAGTACTTC,NA,TRBV20-1,NA,TRBJ2-7,11
CASMSSGTPYEQYF,TGCGCCAGCATGTCTAGCGGGACCCCGTACGAGCAGTACTTC,TRBD2,TRBV10-2,NA,TRBJ2-7,14
CATLPEAGVLSGANVLTF,TGTGCCACCCTGCCGGAGGCGGGAGTCCTCTCTGGGGCCAACGTCCTGACTTTC,TRBD2,TRBV15,NA,TRBJ2-6,18
CASSEILAGVDTQYF,TGTGCCAGCAGTGAAATCCTAGCGGGAGTGGATACGCAGTATTTT,TRBD2,TRBV2,NA,TRBJ2-3,15
CASSTGTYTEAFF,TGTGCCAGCAGCACCGGGACATACACTGAAGCTTTCTTT,NA,TRBV7-9,NA,TRBJ1-1,13
CSVEEGPYDPQHF,TGCAGCGTTGAGGAGGGACCCTACGATCCCCAGCATTTT,NA,TRBV29-1,NA,TRBJ1-5,13
CAWRGGGVEKLFF,TGTGCCTGGAGGGGGGGAGGGGTTGAAAAACTGTTTTTT,NA,TRBV30,NA,TRBJ1-4,13
CATSETSGRAPGELFF,TGTGCCACCAGTGAAACTAGCGGGAGGGCACCCGGGGAGCTGTTTTTT,TRBD2,TRBV24-1,NA,TRBJ2-2,16
CASSLWGTGRYEQYF,TGTGCCAGCAGTTTATGGGGGACAGGGCGGTACGAGCAGTACTTC,TRBD1,TRBV28,NA,TRBJ2-7,15
CAISPGPQDTEAFF,TGTGCCATCAGTCCGGGTCCCCAAGACACTGAAGCTTTCTTT,NA,TRBV10-3,NA,TRBJ1-1,14
CASSSPYSGANVLTF,TGTGCCAGCAGCTCCCCCTACTCTGGGGCCAACGTCCTGACTTTC,NA,TRBV11-2,NA,TRBJ2-6,15